These T cell receptor beta chains were read from a single sample in a study of blood T cell repertoires in COVID-19. Profiling relied on immunoSEQ multiplex PCR, and the TCRdb table lists in-frame clones only, not all of them. The table shows under 450,000 clones, with roughly 84% occurring only once. Sequencing was carried out using PBMCs or T cells enriched from blood (not recorded which). The receptor set was obtained from a woman under 40 who had recovered from COVID-19. Both conserved end residues are trimmed from each CDR3.

J gene: TRBJ1-6
V gene: TRBV5-1
CDR3 length: 12
CDR3 protein: ASSLAGLNSPLH

J gene: TRBJ1-2
V gene: TRBV5-4
CDR3 length: 15
CDR3 protein: ASSSYYGQTLNYGYT

J gene: TRBJ2-3
V gene: TRBV7-9
CDR3 length: 15
CDR3 protein: ASSPRFSGGYTDTQY

J gene: TRBJ2-1
V gene: TRBV14
CDR3 length: 13
CDR3 protein: ASSPLAGGGNEQF

J gene: TRBJ2-2
V gene: TRBV7-2
CDR3 length: 15
CDR3 protein: ASSYGLHYRGTGELF

J gene: TRBJ2-7
V gene: TRBV7-9
CDR3 length: 12
CDR3 protein: ASSFSGRNYEQY

J gene: TRBJ1-5
V gene: TRBV6-6
CDR3 length: 12
CDR3 protein: ATRTVASNQPQH

J gene: TRBJ2-3
V gene: TRBV18
CDR3 length: 13
CDR3 protein: ASSPGLANTDTQY

J gene: TRBJ2-3
V gene: TRBV19
CDR3 length: 12
CDR3 protein: ASSIGESTDTQY

J gene: TRBJ2-1
V gene: TRBV7-9
CDR3 length: 14
CDR3 protein: ASSLGVAVTYNEQF

J gene: TRBJ1-5
V gene: TRBV15
CDR3 length: 13
CDR3 protein: ATSRGGRSNQPQH

J gene: TRBJ2-7
V gene: TRBV13
CDR3 length: 12
CDR3 protein: ASSFGGFEDEQY

J gene: TRBJ2-7
V gene: TRBV4-1
CDR3 length: 13
CDR3 protein: ASSQGQGRGYEQY

J gene: TRBJ1-5
V gene: TRBV28
CDR3 length: 12
CDR3 protein: ASITGGAGQPQH

J gene: TRBJ2-5
V gene: TRBV5-1
CDR3 length: 12
CDR3 protein: ASSSLSGFETQY

J gene: TRBJ2-6
V gene: TRBV7-9
CDR3 length: 14
CDR3 protein: ASSSLAGQEANVLT

J gene: TRBJ2-7
V gene: TRBV10-3
CDR3 length: 9
CDR3 protein: AISQGYEQY

J gene: TRBJ2-1
V gene: TRBV3-1/TRBV3-2
CDR3 length: 13
CDR3 protein: ASSQDGSPYNEQF

J gene: TRBJ1-1
V gene: TRBV7-9
CDR3 length: 13
CDR3 protein: ASSKGTGDGTEAF

J gene: TRBJ1-3
V gene: TRBV25-1
CDR3 length: 12
CDR3 protein: ASRGGGAGNTIY

J gene: TRBJ2-1
V gene: TRBV24-1
CDR3 length: 15
CDR3 protein: ATSDSPTSGSLNEQF

J gene: TRBJ2-2
V gene: TRBV11-3
CDR3 length: 11
CDR3 protein: ASSLPGTGELF

J gene: TRBJ2-1
V gene: TRBV7-9
CDR3 length: 15
CDR3 protein: ASSPGGGTSSHNEQF

J gene: TRBJ2-6
V gene: TRBV20-1
CDR3 length: 13
CDR3 protein: SASSRSSGANVLT

J gene: TRBJ1-2
V gene: TRBV5-5
CDR3 length: 11
CDR3 protein: ASSFQGLYGYT

J gene: TRBJ1-1
V gene: TRBV5-1
CDR3 length: 13
CDR3 protein: ASSIRTGRDTEAF

J gene: TRBJ1-1
V gene: TRBV27
CDR3 length: 13
CDR3 protein: ASSLGTAGNTEAF

J gene: TRBJ2-1
V gene: TRBV28
CDR3 length: 15
CDR3 protein: ASSLWTSGRTDNEQF

J gene: TRBJ2-2
V gene: TRBV5-6
CDR3 length: 14
CDR3 protein: ASSSLAGRHTGELF

J gene: TRBJ2-1
V gene: TRBV3-1/TRBV3-2
CDR3 length: 15
CDR3 protein: ASSQVKSAGGQNEQF

J gene: TRBJ2-2
V gene: TRBV18
CDR3 length: 13
CDR3 protein: ASSPFLEGAGELF

J gene: TRBJ2-5
V gene: TRBV3-1/TRBV3-2
CDR3 length: 14
CDR3 protein: ASSHPPGLSQETQY

J gene: TRBJ1-5
V gene: TRBV2
CDR3 length: 14
CDR3 protein: ASKPEGQGYNQPQH

J gene: TRBJ1-1
V gene: TRBV7-6
CDR3 length: 14
CDR3 protein: ASSLRRGRGNTEAF

J gene: TRBJ2-6
V gene: TRBV15
CDR3 length: 15
CDR3 protein: ATSRTTGLSGANVLT

J gene: TRBJ1-1
V gene: TRBV5-6
CDR3 length: 13
CDR3 protein: ASSLVLTGDTEAF

J gene: TRBJ1-2
V gene: TRBV4-2
CDR3 length: 13
CDR3 protein: ASSQDRGMNYGYT

J gene: TRBJ1-5
V gene: TRBV6-1
CDR3 length: 14
CDR3 protein: ASSELPRDRDQPQH

J gene: TRBJ2-1
V gene: TRBV7-9
CDR3 length: 10
CDR3 protein: ASTTGSGEQF

J gene: TRBJ1-1
V gene: TRBV5-6
CDR3 length: 13
CDR3 protein: ASSAPQGGGTEAF

J gene: TRBJ1-1
V gene: TRBV11-2
CDR3 length: 13
CDR3 protein: ASSPPGVGNTEAF

J gene: TRBJ1-2
V gene: TRBV27
CDR3 length: 9
CDR3 protein: ASLRRGGYT

J gene: TRBJ1-6
V gene: TRBV19
CDR3 length: 11
CDR3 protein: ASSIRRNSPLH

J gene: TRBJ2-2
V gene: TRBV3-1/TRBV3-2
CDR3 length: 13
CDR3 protein: ASSQAPQAAGELF

J gene: TRBJ2-5
V gene: TRBV7-9
CDR3 length: 12
CDR3 protein: ASSQRTGTETQY

J gene: TRBJ2-3
V gene: TRBV3-1/TRBV3-2
CDR3 length: 12
CDR3 protein: ASRFSGSTDTQY

J gene: TRBJ1-4
V gene: TRBV24-1
CDR3 length: 12
CDR3 protein: ATLGGGANEKLF

J gene: TRBJ2-7
V gene: TRBV5-4
CDR3 length: 17
CDR3 protein: ASSGRGGATASGNYEQY

J gene: TRBJ2-1
V gene: TRBV27
CDR3 length: 15
CDR3 protein: ASSKYGLAETGNEQF